This T cell receptor beta chain was recovered during a study of cytomegalovirus exposure and HLA in healthy donors. 13 Jbeta primers and 60 Vbeta primers were used for the PCR. Profiled with immunoSEQ multiplex PCR; TCRdb holds only in-frame clones, not every one. This table holds some 140,000 clones, around 77% found once. The sequencing input was PBMCs. The receptor was derived from a man younger than 30 in good health and CMV-seronegative.

The CDR3 here is CASSPATRDRTSSYEQYF. CDR3 sequence (DNA): TGTGCCAGCAGCCCAGCAACCCGGGACAGGACAAGCTCCTACGAGCAGTACTTC. The V and J genes are TRBV4-2 and TRBJ2-7, with 8 bases matching TRBD1. V was pared by 4 bases and J by 0 bases, with 14 bases of the junction left unmatched. The germline V gene has CDR1 LGHNA and CDR2 YNFKEQ. The CDR3 is 18 residues long.